This T cell receptor beta chain was captured in a study of cytomegalovirus exposure and HLA in healthy donors. Donors consisted of healthy bone marrow donors. Concerning this clone itself: Mismatch with germline at one junction end may stem from a read error.

The PCR ran on 60 Vbeta and 13 Jbeta primers. The method was immunoSEQ multiplex PCR; TCRdb's version includes in-frame clones alone and lacks a portion of them. Among about 120,000 clones listed, over 60% were seen once. CDR3 length: 17 residues. CDR1 is SGDLS, CDR2 YYNGEE, per germline. The sequencing input was PBMCs. The TCR originated in a man aged 25-40 years in good health and CMV-seropositive. The V and J genes are TRBV9 and TRBJ2-3; 7 nucleotides match TRBD2. This chain's CDR3 is CAGSVATGGGGTDTQYF. CDR3 in DNA: TGTGCCGGCAGCGTAGCTACCGGCGGGGGAGGCACAGATACGCAGTATTTT.